This T cell receptor (beta chain) derives from a study of blood T cells in healthy people across ages. Primers used in a second PCR of roughly 7 to 11 cycles were a sample-barcoded 5' primer and a J-beta primer mix. Using its own MiXCR run on the 5' RACE reads, TCRdb lists one record per CDR3 protein. Here the sample spans just over 800,000 distinct CDR3 sequences, about 59% being singletons. CDR1 is SNHLY, CDR2 FYNNEI, per germline. Trimming shortened V by 6 bases and J by 3 bases, and 14 bases separated the two germline ends. There are 14 residues in the CDR3. This receptor was taken from a man in his thirties or forties in good health. Sequenced material: blood. The chain couples TRBV2 to TRBJ1-2; possibly TRBD1 for D (6 bases). CDR3 protein: CASRGGEGYYGYTF. DNA for the CDR3: TGTGCCAGCAGAGGGGGTGAGGGGTACTATGGCTACACCTTC.